The clone carrying this TCR beta chain appeared a few times. Some clones are missing from TCRdb's copy, which holds only in-frame ones; the method was immunoSEQ multiplex PCR. The sample shows 90,000 to 130,000 clones, 86% of them seen only once. This record comes from a study of blood T cell repertoires in COVID-19. V shed 4 bases and J shed 10 bases, with 20 bases lying between them. The CDR3 extends over 16 amino acids. The germline V gene encodes CDR1 KGHSH and CDR2 LQKENI. The chain has TRBV18 and TRBJ1-6, with D hard to call. The sequence was obtained from a man between 35 and 55 years old with acute or convalescent COVID-19. The specimen sequenced was peripheral blood. The CDR3 DNA sequence: TGTGCCAGCTCACTTAGAGACGGGAGCCTCGGATCACCCCTCCACTTT. It translates to CASSLRDGSLGSPLHF. Full variable domain (missing parts from reference TRBV18 and TRBJ1-6): NAGVMQNPRHLVRRRGQEARLRCSPMKGHSHVYWYRQLPEEGLKFMVYLQKENIIDESGMPKERFSAEFPKEGPSILRIQQVVRGDSAAYFCASSLRDGSLGSPLHFGNGTRLTVT.